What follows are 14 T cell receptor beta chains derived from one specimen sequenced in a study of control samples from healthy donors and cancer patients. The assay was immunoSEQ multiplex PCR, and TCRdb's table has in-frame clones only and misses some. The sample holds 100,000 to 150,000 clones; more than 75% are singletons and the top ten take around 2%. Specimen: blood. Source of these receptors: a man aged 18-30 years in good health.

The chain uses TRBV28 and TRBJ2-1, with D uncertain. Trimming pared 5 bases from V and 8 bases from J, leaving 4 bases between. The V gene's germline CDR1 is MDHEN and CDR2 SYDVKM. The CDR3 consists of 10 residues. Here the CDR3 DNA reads TGTGCCAGCAGTGGGGATGAGCAGTTCTTC. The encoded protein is CASSGDEQFF.

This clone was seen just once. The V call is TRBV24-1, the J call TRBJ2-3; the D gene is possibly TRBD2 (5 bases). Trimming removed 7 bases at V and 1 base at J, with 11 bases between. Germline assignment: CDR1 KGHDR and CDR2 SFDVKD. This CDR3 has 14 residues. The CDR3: CATRSGRGTDTQYF. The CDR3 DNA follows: TGTGCCACCAGGAGCGGACGGGGCACAGATACGCAGTATTTT.

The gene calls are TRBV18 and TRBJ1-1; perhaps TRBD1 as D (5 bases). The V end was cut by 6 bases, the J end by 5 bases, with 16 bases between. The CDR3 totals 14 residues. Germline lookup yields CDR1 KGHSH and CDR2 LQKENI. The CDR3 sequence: CASSPERGRTEAFF. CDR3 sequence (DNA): TGTGCCAGCTCGCCCGAGCGGGGGAGGACTGAAGCTTTCTTT. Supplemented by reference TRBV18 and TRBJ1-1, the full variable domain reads NAGVMQNPRHLVRRRGQEARLRCSPMKGHSHVYWYRQLPEEGLKFMVYLQKENIIDESGMPKERFSAEFPKEGPSILRIQQVVRGDSAAYFCASSPERGRTEAFFGQGTRLTVV.

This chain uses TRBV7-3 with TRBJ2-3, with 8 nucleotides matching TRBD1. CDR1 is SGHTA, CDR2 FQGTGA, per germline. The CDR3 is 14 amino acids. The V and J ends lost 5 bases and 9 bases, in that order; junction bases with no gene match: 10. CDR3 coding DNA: TGTGCCAGCAGCGCAGACAGGGGACGGATGACGCAGTATTTT. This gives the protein CASSADRGRMTQYF.

The CDR3 DNA sequence: TGTGCCAGCAGCAAAAGACAGGGTGCGAATCTCTACGAGCAGTACTTC. Protein sequence: CASSKRQGANLYEQYF. The chain carries TRBV13 and TRBJ2-7; 7 bases are a match to TRBD1. Germline CDR1 reads PRHDT; CDR2 reads FYEKMQ (reference sequence). The trim removed 5 bases at V and 3 bases at J, leaving 13 bases unmatched. The CDR3 extends over 16 amino acids.

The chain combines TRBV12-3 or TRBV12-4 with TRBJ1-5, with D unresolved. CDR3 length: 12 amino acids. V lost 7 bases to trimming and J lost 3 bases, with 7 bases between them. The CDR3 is CASTHANQPQHF. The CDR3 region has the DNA TGTGCCAGCACCCATGCCAATCAGCCCCAGCATTTT.

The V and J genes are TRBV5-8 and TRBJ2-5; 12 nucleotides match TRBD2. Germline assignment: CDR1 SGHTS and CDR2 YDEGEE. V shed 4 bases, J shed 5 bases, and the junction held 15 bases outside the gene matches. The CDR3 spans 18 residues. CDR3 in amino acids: CASSPGLAGGPGKETQYF. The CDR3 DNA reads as TGTGCCAGCAGCCCAGGGCTAGCGGGAGGGCCTGGGAAGGAGACCCAGTACTTC.

The DNA for the CDR3 is TGTGCCAGAGAGGGCCGGCAGGGGGCGCCAGGGGCCAACGTCCTGACTTTC. Protein product: CAREGRQGAPGANVLTF. The chain employs TRBV2 and TRBJ2-6; 8 bases line up with TRBD1. The CDR3 loop spans 17 amino acids. With V trimmed by 9 bases and J by 4 bases, 14 bases remained unmatched. Germline V gene data show CDR1 as SNHLY and CDR2 as FYNNEI.

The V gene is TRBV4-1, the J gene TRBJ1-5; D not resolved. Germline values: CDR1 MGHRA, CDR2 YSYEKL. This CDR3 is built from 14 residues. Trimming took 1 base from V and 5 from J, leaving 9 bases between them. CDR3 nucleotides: TGCGCCAGCAGCCAAGTTCAGCCCCATCAGCCCCAGCATTTT. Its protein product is CASSQVQPHQPQHF.

The chain's CDR3 is CATSDFSGQRNTGELFF. DNA for the CDR3: TGTGCCACCAGTGATTTTTCGGGACAGCGTAACACCGGGGAGCTGTTTTTT. V is TRBV24-1 and J is TRBJ2-2; 7 bases align to TRBD1. This CDR3 is 17 amino acids long. The germline V gene encodes CDR1 KGHDR and CDR2 SFDVKD. With V trimmed by 1 base and J by 2 bases, 6 bases remained unmatched.

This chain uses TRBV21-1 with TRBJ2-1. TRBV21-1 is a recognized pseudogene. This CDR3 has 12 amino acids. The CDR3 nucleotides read TGTGCCAGCAGCAAAAATCGGGCACCGCAGTTCTTC. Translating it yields CASSKNRAPQFF.

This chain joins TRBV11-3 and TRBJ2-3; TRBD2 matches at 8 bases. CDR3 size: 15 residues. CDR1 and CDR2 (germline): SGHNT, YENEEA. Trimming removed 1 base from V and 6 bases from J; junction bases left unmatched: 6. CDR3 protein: CASSLGGIAGDTQYF. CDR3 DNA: TGTGCCAGCAGCTTAGGAGGTATAGCGGGGGATACGCAGTATTTT.

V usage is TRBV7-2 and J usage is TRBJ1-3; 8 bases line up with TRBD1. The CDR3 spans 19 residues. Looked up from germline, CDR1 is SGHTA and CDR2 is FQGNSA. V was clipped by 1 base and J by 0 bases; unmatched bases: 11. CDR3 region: CASSLVSGDRFFSGNTIYF. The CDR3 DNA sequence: TGTGCCAGCAGCTTAGTTTCGGGGGACAGGTTTTTCTCTGGAAACACCATATATTTT. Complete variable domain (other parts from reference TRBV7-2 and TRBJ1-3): GAGVSQSPSNKVTEKGKDVELRCDPISGHTALYWYRQSLGQGLEFLIYFQGNSAPDKSGLPSDRFSAERTGGSVSTLTIQRTQQEDSAVYLCASSLVSGDRFFSGNTIYFGEGSWLTVV.

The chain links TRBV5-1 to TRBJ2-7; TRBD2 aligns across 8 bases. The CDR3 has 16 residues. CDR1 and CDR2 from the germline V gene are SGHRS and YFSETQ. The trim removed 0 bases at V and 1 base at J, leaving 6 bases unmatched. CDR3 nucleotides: TGCGCCAGCAGCTTGGCCGGGGGGGGCACATCCTACGAGCAGTACTTC. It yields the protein CASSLAGGGTSYEQYF.